This T cell receptor beta chain was observed in a study of blood T cells in healthy people across ages. Background on the study: Per every two T cells, about one barcoded beta molecule was captured by template switching. Overall study results and limits: With unsorted PBMCs, a conclusive comparison of naive versus antigen-experienced cells was not possible. A roughly linear age-dependent decrease characterized TCR beta diversity per million T cells.

This CDR3 spans 15 amino acids. Trimming removed 0 bases from V and 4 bases from J, with 14 bases in between. The germline V gene encodes CDR1 SGHRS and CDR2 YFSETQ. In regard to this clonotype: As yet, its antigen is unknown.

A second about 7 to 12 cycle PCR used barcoded and J-beta primers. TCRdb redid the calling of the 5' RACE reads with MiXCR, one entry per CDR3 protein. The top ten clones hold over 3.5% of a sample with around 520,000 distinct CDR3 sequences, 27% of them seen once. These data also featured in a second study, about T cells of mothers and their children.

The TCR was taken from a boy aged 2 to 10 in good health. J is TRBJ2-7 and V is TRBV5-1; a possible D gene is TRBD2 (6 bases). The sequenced sample consisted of blood. The CDR3 protein is CASSLGPAGIYEQYF. The CDR3 region has the DNA TGCGCCAGCAGCTTGGGCCCAGCGGGTATATACGAGCAGTACTTC.